This TCR beta chain was sequenced during a study of cytomegalovirus exposure and HLA in healthy donors. The wider study: Under 90% of approximately 400 genotyped donors fell in the Caucasian-associated ancestry cluster.

The PCR contained 60 Vbeta and 13 Jbeta primers. Only in-frame clones appear in the TCRdb table, and some are missing; sequencing was by immunoSEQ multiplex PCR. The sample has about 180,000 clones, 80% seen once. This CDR3 is 16 amino acids long. V trimming: 2 bases; J trimming: 7 bases; junction bases outside the gene matches: 6. The germline V gene encodes CDR1 MGHRA and CDR2 YSYEKL. Study-level points and caveats: The study found most TCR sequences rare, yet found some public TCRs in many donors. With later analysis, a missense DCLRE1C variant became linked to TCR beta V- and J-gene trimming. Previous analysis showed most TCR beta V segments were productive about 90% or about 30% of the time.

Points on this clone: The target antigen is unknown.

The chain carries TRBV4-1 and TRBJ2-1; TRBD2 aligns across 12 bases. Material: PBMCs. The sequence was obtained from a girl aged 10 to 17 in good health and CMV-seropositive. This chain's CDR3 is CASSQTGTSGLNEQFF. As DNA, the CDR3 is TGCGCCAGCAGCCAAACGGGGACTAGCGGGCTAAATGAGCAGTTCTTC.